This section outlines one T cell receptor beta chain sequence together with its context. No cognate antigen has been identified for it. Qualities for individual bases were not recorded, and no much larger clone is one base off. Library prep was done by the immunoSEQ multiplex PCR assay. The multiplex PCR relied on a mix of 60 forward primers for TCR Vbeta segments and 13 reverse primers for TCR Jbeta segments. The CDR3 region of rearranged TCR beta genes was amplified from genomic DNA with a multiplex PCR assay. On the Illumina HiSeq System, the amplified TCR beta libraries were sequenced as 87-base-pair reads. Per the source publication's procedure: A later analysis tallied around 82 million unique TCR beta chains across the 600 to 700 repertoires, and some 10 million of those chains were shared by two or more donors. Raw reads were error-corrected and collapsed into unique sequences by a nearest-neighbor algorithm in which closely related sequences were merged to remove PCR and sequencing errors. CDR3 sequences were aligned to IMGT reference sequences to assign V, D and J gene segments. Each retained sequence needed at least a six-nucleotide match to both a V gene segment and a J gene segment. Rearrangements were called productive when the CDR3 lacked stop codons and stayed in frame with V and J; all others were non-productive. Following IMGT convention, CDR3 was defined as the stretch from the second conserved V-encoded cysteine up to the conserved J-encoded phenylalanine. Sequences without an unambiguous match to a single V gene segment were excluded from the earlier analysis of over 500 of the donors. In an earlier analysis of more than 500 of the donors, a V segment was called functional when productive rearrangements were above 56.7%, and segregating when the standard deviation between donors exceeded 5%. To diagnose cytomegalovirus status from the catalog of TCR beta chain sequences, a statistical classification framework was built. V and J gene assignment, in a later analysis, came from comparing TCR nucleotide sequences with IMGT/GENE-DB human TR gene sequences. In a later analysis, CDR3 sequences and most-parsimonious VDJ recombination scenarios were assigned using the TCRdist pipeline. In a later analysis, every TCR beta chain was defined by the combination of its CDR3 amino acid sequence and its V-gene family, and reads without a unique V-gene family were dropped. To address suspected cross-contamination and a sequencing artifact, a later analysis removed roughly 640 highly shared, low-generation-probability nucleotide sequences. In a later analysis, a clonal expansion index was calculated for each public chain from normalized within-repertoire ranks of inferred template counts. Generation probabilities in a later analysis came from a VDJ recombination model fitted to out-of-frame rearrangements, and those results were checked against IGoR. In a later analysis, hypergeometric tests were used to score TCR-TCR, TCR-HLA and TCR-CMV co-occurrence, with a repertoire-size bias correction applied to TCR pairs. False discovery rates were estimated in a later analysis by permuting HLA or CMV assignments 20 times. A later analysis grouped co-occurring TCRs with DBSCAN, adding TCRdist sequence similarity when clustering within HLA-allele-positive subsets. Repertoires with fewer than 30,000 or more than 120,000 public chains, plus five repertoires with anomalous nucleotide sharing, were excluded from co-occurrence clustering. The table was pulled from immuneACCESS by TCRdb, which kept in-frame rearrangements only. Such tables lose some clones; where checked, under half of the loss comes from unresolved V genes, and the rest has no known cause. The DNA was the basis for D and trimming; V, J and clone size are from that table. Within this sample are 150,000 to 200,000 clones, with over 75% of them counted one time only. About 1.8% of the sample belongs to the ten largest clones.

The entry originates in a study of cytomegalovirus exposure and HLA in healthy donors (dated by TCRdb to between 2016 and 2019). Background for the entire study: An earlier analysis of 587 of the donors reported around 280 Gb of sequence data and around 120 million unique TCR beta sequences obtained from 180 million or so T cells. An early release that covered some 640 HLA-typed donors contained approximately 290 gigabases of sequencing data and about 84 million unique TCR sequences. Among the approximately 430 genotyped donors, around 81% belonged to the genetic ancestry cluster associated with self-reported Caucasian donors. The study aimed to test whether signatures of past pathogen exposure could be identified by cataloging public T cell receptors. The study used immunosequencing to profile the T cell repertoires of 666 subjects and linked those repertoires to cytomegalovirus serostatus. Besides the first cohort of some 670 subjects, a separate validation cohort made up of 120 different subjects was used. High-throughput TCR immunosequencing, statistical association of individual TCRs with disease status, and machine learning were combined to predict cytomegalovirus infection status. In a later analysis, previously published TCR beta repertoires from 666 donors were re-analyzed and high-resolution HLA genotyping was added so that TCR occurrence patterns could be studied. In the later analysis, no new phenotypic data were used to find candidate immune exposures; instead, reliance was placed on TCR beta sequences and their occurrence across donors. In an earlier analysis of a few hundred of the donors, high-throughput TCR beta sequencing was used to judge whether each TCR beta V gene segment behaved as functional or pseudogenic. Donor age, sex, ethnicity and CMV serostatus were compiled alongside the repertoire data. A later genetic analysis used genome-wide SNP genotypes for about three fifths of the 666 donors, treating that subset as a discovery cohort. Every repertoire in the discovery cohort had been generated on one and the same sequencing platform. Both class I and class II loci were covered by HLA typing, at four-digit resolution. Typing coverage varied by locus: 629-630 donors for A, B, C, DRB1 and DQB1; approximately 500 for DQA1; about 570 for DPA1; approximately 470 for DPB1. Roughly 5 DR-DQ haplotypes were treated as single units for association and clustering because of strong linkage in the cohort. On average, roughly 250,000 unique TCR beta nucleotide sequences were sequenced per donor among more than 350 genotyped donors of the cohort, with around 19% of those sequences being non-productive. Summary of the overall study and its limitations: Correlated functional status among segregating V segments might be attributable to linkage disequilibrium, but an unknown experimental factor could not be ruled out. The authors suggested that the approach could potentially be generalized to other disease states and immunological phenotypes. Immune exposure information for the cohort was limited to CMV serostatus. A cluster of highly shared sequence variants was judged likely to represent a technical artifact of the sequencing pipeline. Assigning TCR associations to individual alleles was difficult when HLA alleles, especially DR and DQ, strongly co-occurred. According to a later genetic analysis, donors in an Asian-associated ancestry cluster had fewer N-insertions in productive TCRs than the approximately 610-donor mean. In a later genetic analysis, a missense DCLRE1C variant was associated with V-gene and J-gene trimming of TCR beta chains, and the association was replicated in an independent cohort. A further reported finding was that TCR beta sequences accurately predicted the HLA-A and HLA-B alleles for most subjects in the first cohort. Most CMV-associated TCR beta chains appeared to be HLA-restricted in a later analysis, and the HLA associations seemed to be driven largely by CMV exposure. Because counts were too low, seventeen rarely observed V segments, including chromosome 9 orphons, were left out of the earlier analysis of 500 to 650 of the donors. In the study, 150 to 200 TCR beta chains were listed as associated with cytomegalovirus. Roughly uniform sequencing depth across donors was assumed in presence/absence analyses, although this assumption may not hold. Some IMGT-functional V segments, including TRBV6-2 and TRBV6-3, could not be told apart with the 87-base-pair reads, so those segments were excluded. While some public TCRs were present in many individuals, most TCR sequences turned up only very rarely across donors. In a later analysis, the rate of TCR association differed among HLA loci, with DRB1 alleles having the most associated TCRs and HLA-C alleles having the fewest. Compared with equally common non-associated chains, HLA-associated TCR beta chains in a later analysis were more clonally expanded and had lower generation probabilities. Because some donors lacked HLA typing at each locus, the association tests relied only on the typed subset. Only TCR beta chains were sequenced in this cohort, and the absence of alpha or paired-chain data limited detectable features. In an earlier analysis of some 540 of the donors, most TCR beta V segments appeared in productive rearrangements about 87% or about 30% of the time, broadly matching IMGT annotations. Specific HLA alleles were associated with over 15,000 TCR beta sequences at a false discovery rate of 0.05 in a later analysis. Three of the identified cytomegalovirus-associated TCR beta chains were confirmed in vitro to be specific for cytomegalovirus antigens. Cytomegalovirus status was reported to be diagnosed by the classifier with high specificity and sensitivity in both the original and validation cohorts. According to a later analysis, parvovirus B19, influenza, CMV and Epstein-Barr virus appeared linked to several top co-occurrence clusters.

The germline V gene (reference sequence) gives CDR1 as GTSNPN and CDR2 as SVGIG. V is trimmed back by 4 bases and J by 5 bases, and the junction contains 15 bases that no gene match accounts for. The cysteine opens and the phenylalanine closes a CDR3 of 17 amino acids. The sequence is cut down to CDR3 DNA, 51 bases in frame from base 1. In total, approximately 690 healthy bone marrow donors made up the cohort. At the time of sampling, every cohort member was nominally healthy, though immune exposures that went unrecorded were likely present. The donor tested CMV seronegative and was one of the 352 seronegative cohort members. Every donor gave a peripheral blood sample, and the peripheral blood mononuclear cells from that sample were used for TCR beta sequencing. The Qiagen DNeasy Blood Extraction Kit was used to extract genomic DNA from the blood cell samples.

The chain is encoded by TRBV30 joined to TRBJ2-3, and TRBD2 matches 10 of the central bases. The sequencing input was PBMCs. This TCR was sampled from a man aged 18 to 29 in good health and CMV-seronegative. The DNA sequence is TGTGCCTGGAACCCCCGCAGACTAGCGGGCTTTATAGATACGCAGTATTTT. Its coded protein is CAWNPRRLAGFIDTQYF. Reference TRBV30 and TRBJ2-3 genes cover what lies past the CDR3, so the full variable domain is SQTIHQWPATLVQPVGSPLSLECTVEGTSNPNLYWYRQAAGRGLQLLFYSVGIGQISSEVPQNLSASRPQDRQFILSSKKLLLSDSGFYLCAWNPRRLAGFIDTQYFGPGTRLTVL.